Given below is one TCR beta chain in context. The sample originates from a study of CD8 T cells in Susac syndrome. Reverse transcription of roughly 0.45 to 1 ug RNA was performed with random hexamers. Multiplex immunoSEQ PCR targeted 54 Vbeta and 13 Jbeta TCR beta segments. TCRdb re-called the immunoSEQ multiplex PCR reads with MiXCR, one entry per CDR3 protein. The profile shows 50,000 to 65,000 distinct CDR3 sequences, around nine tenths of them singletons. Sequenced sample: CD8+ T cells from PBMCs. This TCR came from a human donor in good health.

The CDR3: CASSFRGGSYEQYF. In DNA form, the CDR3 reads TGTGCCAGCAGCTTCAGGGGGGGCTCCTACGAGCAGTACTTC. This chain connects TRBV5-6 to TRBJ2-7; D could derive from TRBD1 or TRBD2 (7 bases each). V shed 2 bases and J shed 0 bases, with 9 bases lying between them. Germline V gene data show CDR1 as SGHDT and CDR2 as YYEEEE. This CDR3 comprises 14 residues.